This T cell receptor (beta chain) was recovered during a study of monozygotic twins with inflammatory bowel disease. Study results and limitations: Different subtypes (of T cells) could not be told apart from one another. Healthy co-twins had higher TCRbeta inverse Simpson diversity than their IBD twins.

Turning to this clonotype: Its target is unknown.

Through template switching, UMIs that included a 6-nucleotide sample barcode were added. For each CDR3 protein, TCRdb gives one entry from its re-call of the 5' RACE reads, without DNA. The listing records approximately 85,000 distinct CDR3 sequences. Germline loops: CDR1 SGHRS, CDR2 YFSETQ. This CDR3 region has 14 residues. The chain is built from TRBV5-1 and TRBJ2-5; TCRdb indicates TRBD2, and absent DNA this call remains unverified. The sample comprised blood. This sequence was found in a human donor with ulcerative colitis or Crohn's disease, or a healthy co-twin of an affected twin (not recorded which). The CDR3 here is CASNTIAGQETQYF.